This T cell receptor (beta chain) was retrieved from a study of OX40 agonist ivuxolimab in advanced cancers. Study summary: Patients' therapy was ivuxolimab, an antibody that acts as an agonist of OX40 (CD134). Partial response was recorded in three patients: one hepatocellular carcinoma and two cutaneous melanoma cases. Whole-study findings and limits: Clonal expansion from baseline to week 6 occurred in both CD4+ and CD8+ T cells.

Notes on this clone: Antigen unknown.

Only in-frame clones appear in the TCRdb table, and some are missing; sequencing was by immunoSEQ multiplex PCR. The sample holds 25,000 to 30,000 clones, roughly 87% seen once. The clonotype was recovered from an adult with an advanced solid tumor such as melanoma, head and neck, liver or kidney cancer. The sample was CD4+ or CD8+ T cells sorted from blood, taken in a trial of the OX40 agonist ivuxolimab.

The CDR3 coding sequence is TGCGCCAGCAGCTTGGGTTGGGGACAGGCTATTACTGAAGCTTTCTTT. It encodes CASSLGWGQAITEAFF. The chain uses TRBV5-1 and TRBJ1-1; 8 positions match TRBD1. V shed 0 bases and J 5 bases; nucleotides not matched to a gene: 9. Germline CDR1 and CDR2: SGHRS and YFSETQ. CDR3 size: 16 residues.